The 22 T cell receptor beta chains presented below share a single source sample, sequenced in a study of T cell responses to AZD1222 COVID-19 vaccine. Using immunoSEQ multiplex PCR, the repertoire was profiled, and TCRdb retains in-frame clones only, with some absent. The repertoire has more than 110,000 clones, over 80% of them found once; the top ten carry roughly 3.5%. The sequencing used peripheral blood, collected 28 days after the second AZD1222 dose. All receptors come from an adult who received the AZD1222 COVID-19 vaccine.

The chain carries TRBV28 and TRBJ1-1, with a weak D call TRBD1 (5 bases). The length of the CDR3 is 15 residues. CDR1 and CDR2 (germline): MDHEN, SYDVKM. The V end was cut by 6 bases, the J end by 3 bases, with 17 bases between. The CDR3 nucleotides read TGTGCCAGCAGGCGAGCAAGGCTGGGGGACACTGAAGCTTTCTTT. Its protein is CASRRARLGDTEAFF.

This clone was picked up one time. The V call is TRBV19, the J call TRBJ2-3, with D uncertain. Trimming removed 6 bases at V and 4 bases at J, with 14 bases between. The CDR3 sequence is 14 residues long. CDR1 and CDR2 from the germline V gene are LNHDA and SQIVND (reference sequence). CDR3 sequence: CASSWGNGADTQYF. The CDR3 DNA follows: TGTGCCAGTAGCTGGGGAAATGGTGCAGATACGCAGTATTTT.

Remarks on this clone: Different DNA sequences within this sample yield the same CDR3. J is TRBJ1-1 and V is TRBV19, with D possibly TRBD1 on 5 matching bases. Germline V CDR1 and CDR2: LNHDA, SQIVND (reference sequence). The CDR3 spans 14 residues. V lost 1 base to trimming and J lost 0 bases, with 6 bases between them. The CDR3 nucleotides are TGTGCCAGTAGTATAGGACAGATGAACACTGAAGCTTTCTTT. It yields the protein CASSIGQMNTEAFF.

Worth noting for this clone: This specimen includes other DNA sequences encoding the same CDR3. CDR3 sequence: CASSPQGSTEAFF. The DNA for the CDR3 is TGTGCCAGCTCACCGCAGGGTTCCACTGAAGCTTTCTTT. The rearrangement joins TRBV18 to TRBJ1-1, with D perhaps matching TRBD1 (5 bases). Germline V CDR1 and CDR2: KGHSH, LQKENI. This CDR3 region has 13 residues. Trimming stripped 3 bases from V and 4 bases from J, with 9 bases between.

The chain has TRBV28 and TRBJ1-1; the match to TRBD1 covers 9 bases. The trim removed 2 bases at V and 11 bases at J, leaving 9 bases unmatched. Looked up from germline, CDR1 is MDHEN and CDR2 is SYDVKM. The CDR3 sequence is 14 residues long. The CDR3 region has the DNA TGTGCCAGCAGTTTAGGGGCACAACAGGGGGCGGCTTTCTTT. Amino acids: CASSLGAQQGAAFF. Full variable domain (missing parts from reference TRBV28 and TRBJ1-1): DVKVTQSSRYLVKRTGEKVFLECVQDMDHENMFWYRQDPGLGLRLIYFSYDVKMKEKGDIPEGYSVSREKKERFSLILESASTNQTSMYLCASSLGAQQGAAFFGQGTRLTVV.

The chain uses TRBV6-5 and TRBJ2-7; 10 nucleotides agree with TRBD2. This CDR3 comprises 14 residues. The germline CDR1 and CDR2 sequences are MNHEY and SVGAGI. Trimming took 6 bases from V and 3 from J; bases not matched to a gene: 5. The CDR3 sequence is CASRASGSNYEQYF. The CDR3 nucleotides are TGTGCCAGCAGGGCTAGCGGGAGCAACTACGAGCAGTACTTC.

The V call is TRBV30, the J call TRBJ2-7; 11 bases are a match to TRBD1. The length of the CDR3 is 14 residues. Germline V gives CDR1 GTSNPN, CDR2 SVGIG (reference sequence). V dropped 5 bases and J dropped 2; count of bases not matched to a gene: 5. The CDR3 spells CAWDGQGAPYEQYF. The DNA for the CDR3 is TGTGCCTGGGATGGACAGGGGGCCCCCTACGAGCAGTACTTC.

The chain has TRBV27 and TRBJ2-3, with D possibly TRBD1 on 7 matching bases. This CDR3 is 16 amino acids long. Trimming removed 3 bases from V and 7 bases from J, with 20 bases in between. Looked up from germline, CDR1 is MNHEY and CDR2 is SMNVEV (reference sequence). The CDR3, as DNA: TGTGCCAGCAGTTTCTTGGGACAGCCGGGCGGGAATACGCAGTATTTT. Its protein is CASSFLGQPGGNTQYF.

The chain carries TRBV23-1 and TRBJ1-2; D is uncertain. TRBV23-1 is an ORF for which the function is uncertain. CDR3 length: 11 residues. Trimming shortened V by 7 bases and J by 0 bases, and 3 bases separated the two germline ends. The CDR3 here is CASISNYGYTF. In DNA, the CDR3 is TGCGCCAGCATATCTAACTATGGCTACACCTTC.

The chain couples TRBV29-1 to TRBJ1-2; D gene ambiguous. The CDR3 extends over 11 amino acids. Trimming cost V 7 bases and J 8 bases, with 14 bases left between them. In germline, CDR1 is SQVTM, CDR2 ANQGSEA. The CDR3 DNA is TGCAGCGCTGGGCTGGGAGAAGGCTACACCTTC. Translating it yields CSAGLGEGYTF.

The V gene is TRBV23-1, the J gene TRBJ2-1, with D tentatively TRBD2 (6 bases). TRBV23-1 is placed among ORFs of uncertain function. Between the trimmed V and J ends, which lost 2 bases and 10 bases, there was a span of 42 bases. The CDR3 length is 23 residues. The CDR3 DNA reads TGCGCCAGCAGTCAAATGGCACGGGGGTCCCCCCCCGATAGGGCCGAACAGGAACGAGAGCAGTTCTTC. Amino acid sequence: CASSQMARGSPPDRAEQEREQFF.

The chain uses TRBV5-1 and TRBJ1-1; tentatively, D is TRBD1 (6 bases). The germline gives CDR1 SGHRS, CDR2 YFSETQ. V shed 0 bases and J shed 7 bases, with 19 bases lying between them. The CDR3 totals 16 residues. CDR3 DNA: TGCGCCAGCAGCTTGGCCTCCTTTTCAGGGGCCGTTGAAGCTTTCTTT. It codes for CASSLASFSGAVEAFF.

This clone was seen just once. V gene TRBV14 combines with J gene TRBJ2-7; D remains ambiguous. Between the trimmed V and J ends, which lost 0 bases and 3 bases, there was a span of 12 bases. This CDR3 comprises 15 residues. Germline V gene data show CDR1 as SGHDN and CDR2 as FVKESK. The CDR3 nucleotides read TGTGCCAGCAGCCAAGATAGGAGCTTTAGCTACGAGCAGTACTTC. It encodes CASSQDRSFSYEQYF.

This clone was detected only a few times. The J gene is TRBJ2-1, the V gene TRBV10-3; 9 positions agree with TRBD2. This CDR3 spans 16 amino acids. The ends lost 3 bases at V and 6 bases at J; junction bases unmatched: 9. Germline V gene lookup returns CDR1 ENHRY and CDR2 SYGVKD. The CDR3 region is CAISERRLAGINEQFF. The CDR3 DNA sequence: TGTGCCATCAGTGAAAGGAGGCTAGCGGGGATCAATGAGCAGTTCTTC.

The chain combines TRBV3-1 (or the pseudogene TRBV3-2) with TRBJ1-5, with TRBD1 matching 10 bases. Trimming took 4 bases from V and 7 from J; bases not matched to a gene: 7. Per germline, CDR1 LGHDT and CDR2 YNNKEL (reference sequence). The CDR3 is 15 residues long. CDR3 sequence: CASSLGQGGGQPQHF. CDR3 in DNA: TGTGCCAGCAGCCTCGGACAGGGGGGTGGGCAGCCCCAGCATTTT.

This chain links TRBV21-1 with TRBJ2-1. TRBV21-1 counts as a pseudogene. The CDR3 spans 16 residues. CDR3 sequence reads: CASSKGRRASYNEQFF. CDR3 nucleotides: TGTGCCAGCAGCAAAGGTAGACGGGCGTCCTACAATGAGCAGTTCTTC.

The rearrangement joins TRBV7-2 to TRBJ2-7; no clear D. This CDR3 is 12 amino acids long. Germline lookup yields CDR1 SGHTA and CDR2 FQGNSA. V was shortened by 2 bases and J by 4 bases, with 6 bases between the two germline ends. The CDR3 DNA follows: TGTGCCAGCAGCTTAAGACTTTACGAGCAGTACTTC. Translation gives CASSLRLYEQYF. The variable domain in full, completed from reference TRBV7-2 and TRBJ2-7, reads GAGVSQSPSNKVTEKGKDVELRCDPISGHTALYWYRQSLGQGLEFLIYFQGNSAPDKSGLPSDRFSAERTGGSVSTLTIQRTQQEDSAVYLCASSLRLYEQYFGPGTRLTVT.

The chain has TRBV12-3 or TRBV12-4 and TRBJ2-1; D remains ambiguous. The CDR3 extends over 13 amino acids. Trimming pared 4 bases from V and 9 bases from J, leaving 13 bases between. CDR3 bases: TGTGCCAGCAGTTCGATTGGTCGGACTGAGCAGTTCTTC. Protein product: CASSSIGRTEQFF.

The rearrangement links TRBV19 to TRBJ2-7; no firm D call. This CDR3 is 15 amino acids long. V was clipped by 4 bases and J by 2 bases, with 15 bases between them. Germline V gene data show CDR1 as LNHDA and CDR2 as SQIVND (reference sequence). The CDR3 coding sequence is TGTGCCAGTAGTACCTCCGGGCCTGCAACCTACGAGCAGTACTTC. Residues: CASSTSGPATYEQYF.

V gene TRBV14 combines with J gene TRBJ2-3; tentatively, D is TRBD1 (5 bases). Germline lookup yields CDR1 SGHDN and CDR2 FVKESK. This CDR3 has 17 amino acids. V was shortened by 6 bases and J by 2 bases, with 21 bases between the two germline ends. The CDR3 nucleotides read TGTGCCAGCAGTCACGAGCCCAGGGTGTGGGACACAGATACGCAGTATTTT. Translation gives CASSHEPRVWDTDTQYF. The complete variable domain, with remaining parts taken from reference TRBV14 and TRBJ2-3, reads EAGVTQFPSHSVIEKGQTVTLRCDPISGHDNLYWYRRVMGKEIKFLLHFVKESKQDESGMPNNRFLAERTGGTYSTLKVQPAELEDSGVYFCASSHEPRVWDTDTQYFGPGTRLTVL.

V and J are TRBV19 and TRBJ2-1, with 16 bases identical to TRBD2. Germline V gene data show CDR1 as LNHDA and CDR2 as SQIVND (reference sequence). Trimming cost V 6 bases and J 5 bases; bases outside gene matches: 13. The CDR3 is made up of 19 amino acids. The CDR3 bases are TGTGCCAGTAGAAACCCGGGACTAGCGGGAGGGCCTAAAAACAATGAGCAGTTCTTC. Translating gives CASRNPGLAGGPKNNEQFF.

The chain uses TRBV24-1 and TRBJ1-1; D call uncertain. Germline V gives CDR1 KGHDR, CDR2 SFDVKD. This CDR3 comprises 15 residues. Trimming shortened V by 3 bases and J by 7 bases, and 17 bases separated the two germline ends. CDR3 region: CATSDGKDRQDEAFF. The DNA of the CDR3 is TGTGCCACCAGTGATGGTAAAGATAGGCAGGATGAAGCTTTCTTT.